These 9 T cell receptor beta chains originate from one sample sequenced in a study of CD8+ T cells in alopecia areata. Specified treatment: oral pan-JAK inhibitor, 5-10 mg twice daily. RNA was extracted and reverse transcribed into cDNA as the sequencing template. Only in-frame clones appear in the TCRdb table, and some are missing; sequencing was by immunoSEQ multiplex PCR. Of about 220,000 clones listed, around 57% were seen once; the top ten hold roughly 1.4%. This specimen was CD4+ T cells sorted from blood, taken at week 4, from a patient treated with tofacitinib. Every receptor here comes from a human donor with alopecia areata.

The V call is TRBV5-1, the J call TRBJ2-5, with D hard to call. In germline, CDR1 is SGHRS, CDR2 YFSETQ. This CDR3 has 14 amino acids. V shed 2 bases and J shed 0 bases, with 8 bases lying between them. CDR3 in DNA: TGCGCCAGCAGCTTTGCAGACCACCAAGAGACCCAGTACTTC. Protein: CASSFADHQETQYF.

This clone was found a few times. V and J are TRBV6-6 and TRBJ2-4; tentatively, D is TRBD1 (6 bases). V lost 6 bases to trimming and J lost 0 bases, with 12 bases between them. The CDR3 totals 15 residues. The germline V gene has CDR1 MNHNY and CDR2 SVGAGI (reference sequence). The CDR3 DNA is TGTGCCAGCAGAAAACAGGGTTTAGCCAAAAACATTCAGTACTTC. This translates into CASRKQGLAKNIQYF.

The CDR3 DNA reads TGTGCCAGCACCAATGGGTTTGAAGAGACCCAGTACTTC. Its translation: CASTNGFEETQYF. The V and J genes are TRBV9 and TRBJ2-5; D is undetermined. Trimming left V 6 bases short and J 3 bases short, with 12 bases between. Germline CDR1 and CDR2: SGDLS and YYNGEE. The CDR3 is made up of 13 amino acids.

The chain carries TRBV6-1 and TRBJ2-2; TRBD2 might be the D (6 bases). This CDR3 region has 16 residues. V lost 1 base and J 6 bases, leaving 15 bases between the germline ends. CDR1 is MNHNS and CDR2 is SASEGT in the germline V gene. Written as DNA, the CDR3 is TGTGCCAGCAGTGAAGGGCGGGGTAGCGGCGCCGGGGAGCTGTTTTTT. Translation gives CASSEGRGSGAGELFF.

The V and J genes are TRBV7-3 and TRBJ2-5; maybe TRBD2 (5 bases). The CDR3 is 15 amino acids. V shed 3 bases and J shed 4 bases, with 15 bases lying between them. Germline values: CDR1 SGHTA, CDR2 FQGTGA. This CDR3 reads CASSFRTGVRETQYF. For the CDR3, the DNA is TGTGCCAGCAGCTTTCGAACCGGGGTCAGAGAGACCCAGTACTTC.

The gene calls are TRBV9 and TRBJ2-5; 12 bases line up with TRBD2. This CDR3 spans 15 amino acids. The germline gives CDR1 SGDLS, CDR2 YYNGEE. The V segment lost 5 bases and the J segment 1 base; nucleotides outside the gene matches: 3. CDR3 loop: CASSRLAGAQETQYF. Written as DNA, the CDR3 is TGTGCCAGCAGTCGACTAGCGGGGGCCCAAGAGACCCAGTACTTC.

DNA of the CDR3: TGCGCCAGCAGCCAAGAAATGGTTCAGCCCCAGCATTTT. This encodes CASSQEMVQPQHF. This rearrangement joins TRBV4-1 to TRBJ1-5, with no clear D. The CDR3 consists of 13 residues. Germline CDR1 reads MGHRA; CDR2 reads YSYEKL. Trimming pared 0 bases from V and 6 bases from J, leaving 6 bases between.

The V call is TRBV27, the J call TRBJ1-5; 8 bases agree with TRBD1. With V trimmed by 4 bases and J by 1 base, 9 bases remained unmatched. Germline-derived CDR1 and CDR2 are MNHEY and SMNVEV (reference sequence). The length of the CDR3 is 17 residues. Written as DNA, the CDR3 is TGTGCCAGCAGTTCCACTCCAGGGGGCGGAAGCAATCAGCCCCAGCATTTT. It specifies CASSSTPGGGSNQPQHF.

This clone was counted between two and nine times. V and J are TRBV7-2 and TRBJ2-2; D possibly corresponds to TRBD1 (6 bases). V lost 4 bases, J lost 5 bases, and 14 bases lay in between. Germline CDR1 SGHTA, CDR2 FQGNSA. The CDR3 has 15 residues. The CDR3 nucleotides read TGTGCCAGCAGCTCCACAGGGATCTTAACCGGGGAGCTGTTTTTT. Translated, it gives CASSSTGILTGELFF.